The text below deals with one TCR beta chain. Its antigen is currently not known. There are no base qualities to consult, and no much larger clone falls within one base. Trimming removed 5 bases from V and 5 bases from J; the gene matches leave 8 bases unexplained. CDR1 and CDR2, looked up from the germline V gene, are LGHNT and FRNRAP. Including cysteine and phenylalanine, the CDR3 has 15 amino acids. The retained sequence is limited to the CDR3, 45 bases, with the frame set at the first base. This sample was included in a study of PD-L1 blockade in urothelial cancer listed by TCRdb under 2017. About the study as a whole: All patients started therapy around 2014 and received atezolizumab 1,200 mg intravenously every 3 weeks. In the same patients, whole exome sequencing and RNA sequencing of pretreatment tumors were performed in addition to TCR sequencing. Pretreatment tumor samples and matched peripheral blood, collected serially before and after atezolizumab treatment, underwent TCR sequencing. Durable clinical benefit was defined as progression-free survival longer than 6 months, and TCR features were also tested against progression-free and overall survival. An exploratory multi-omic analysis was conducted of the somatic, immune and clinical correlates of response to PD-L1 blockade with atezolizumab in urothelial cancer. Several patients achieved durable clinical benefit and 20 did not. Pretreatment blood TCR-seq was available for nearly 30 patients, at least one posttreatment blood collection was obtained for around 25 patients, and tumor TCR-seq was available for around 25 patients. A median of around 150,000 T cells and tens of thousands of unique TCRs was obtained from blood samples, and a median clonality of approximately 0.077 was observed. Blood samples were analyzed at 3 weeks after treatment start (second dose) and at 6 weeks after treatment start. About 85% of the roughly 30 patients were males with bladder-origin urothelial cancer, and about 60% of the roughly 29 reported a prior smoking history. Patients had an ECOG performance status of 0 or 1 and had received between 0 and 3 prior chemotherapy regimens.

Each PCR received spiked-in synthetic TCR analog templates so that absolute template abundance could be estimated from read counts. The immunoSEQ assay was used to amplify TCRbeta CDR3 regions from genomic DNA with bias-controlled V and J gene primers. Rearranged TCRbeta segments were sequenced at approximately 20X coverage. The study's own analysis went as follows. Sequencing errors were corrected by clustering and CDR3s were annotated against IMGT to assign V, D and J genes. Only productive TCRbeta rearrangements were used in downstream analyses, excluding out-of-frame or stop-codon sequences. Clonality was calculated as one minus the Shannon entropy normalized by the log of the number of unique productive sequences. Clones differing between time points or between blood and tumor were identified by Fisher's exact test with Benjamini-Hochberg correction at adjusted p below 0.01. TCRdb took over this immuneACCESS table, retaining in-frame rearrangements with V and J assigned. Such tables are incomplete; in checked studies, under half of the missing clones stem from an unresolved V gene, and the remainder is unexplained. The DNA was the basis for D and trimming; V, J and clone size are from that table. For this sample there are about 90,000 clones; roughly 85% appear just once. The biggest ten clones account for around 8% of the sample.

Read against the paper, the sample's time point label means: peripheral blood 6 weeks after treatment start. The cohort comprised around 30 patients with locally advanced or metastatic urothelial carcinoma treated at Memorial Sloan Kettering on a trial protocol. Peripheral blood mononuclear cells were collected from each patient pretreatment and during treatment, giving between 1 and 8 total time points per patient. The Qiagen DNeasy Blood extraction kit was used to purify genomic DNA from total PBMCs and from tumor samples. PBMCs were collected pretreatment and during treatment, and were isolated and stored as previously described. Broad study findings and their caveats: Small sample size (n of about 30) and many exploratory analyses mean the results are intended to be hypothesis-generating. Improved progression-free and overall survival was associated with having pretreatment peripheral blood TCR clonality below the median. At 3 weeks after the start of treatment, tumor-associated TCR clones in peripheral blood had expanded more in patients with durable benefit (n of about 20, p = 0.022).

The sequence was collected from a man between 65 and 85 years old with urothelial cancer. The receptor chain draws on TRBV12-5 and TRBJ1-1; 10 central nucleotides agree with TRBD1. Sequencing was performed on PBMCs, taken around atezolizumab (anti-PD-L1) treatment. The encoded CDR3 is CASGPPGQGTTEAFF. The nucleotide sequence reads as follows: TGTGCTAGTGGTCCACCGGGACAGGGGACGACTGAAGCTTTCTTT.